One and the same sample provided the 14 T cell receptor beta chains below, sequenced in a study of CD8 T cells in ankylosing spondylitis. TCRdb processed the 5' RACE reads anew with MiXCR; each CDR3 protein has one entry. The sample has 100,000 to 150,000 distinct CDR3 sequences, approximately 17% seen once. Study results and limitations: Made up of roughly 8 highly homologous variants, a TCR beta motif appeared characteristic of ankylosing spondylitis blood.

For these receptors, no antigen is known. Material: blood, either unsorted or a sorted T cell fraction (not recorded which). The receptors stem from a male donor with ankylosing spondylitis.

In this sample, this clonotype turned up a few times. The CDR3 DNA follows: TGCAGCGCTACCCAAGGGACCGGAGAGACCCAGTACTTC. This sequence encodes CSATQGTGETQYF. The gene calls are TRBV29-1 and TRBJ2-5; D could derive from TRBD1 or TRBD2 (5 bases each). Trimming shortened V by 7 bases and J by 4 bases, and 16 bases separated the two germline ends. The CDR3 sequence is 13 residues long. Per the germline V gene, CDR1 is SQVTM and CDR2 is ANQGSEA.

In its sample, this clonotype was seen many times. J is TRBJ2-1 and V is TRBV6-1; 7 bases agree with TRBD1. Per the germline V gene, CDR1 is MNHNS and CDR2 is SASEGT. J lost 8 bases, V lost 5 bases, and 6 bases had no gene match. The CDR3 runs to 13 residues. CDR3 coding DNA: TGTGCCAGCAGTATGGGACAGCGCTATGAGCAGTTCTTC. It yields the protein CASSMGQRYEQFF.

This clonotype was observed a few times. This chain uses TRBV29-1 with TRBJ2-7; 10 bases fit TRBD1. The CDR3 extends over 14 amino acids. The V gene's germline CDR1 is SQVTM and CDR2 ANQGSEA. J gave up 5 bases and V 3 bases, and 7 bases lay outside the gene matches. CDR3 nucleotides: TGCAGCGTTGAGATTCCCGGGACAGGGGACGAGCAGTACTTC. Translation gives CSVEIPGTGDEQYF.

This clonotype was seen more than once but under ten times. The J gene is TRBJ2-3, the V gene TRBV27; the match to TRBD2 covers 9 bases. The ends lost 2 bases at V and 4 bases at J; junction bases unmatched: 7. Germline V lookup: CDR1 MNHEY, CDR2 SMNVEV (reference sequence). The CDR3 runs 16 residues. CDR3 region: CASSLRREGRSDTQYF. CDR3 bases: TGTGCCAGCAGTTTACGGCGGGAGGGCCGCTCAGATACGCAGTATTTT.

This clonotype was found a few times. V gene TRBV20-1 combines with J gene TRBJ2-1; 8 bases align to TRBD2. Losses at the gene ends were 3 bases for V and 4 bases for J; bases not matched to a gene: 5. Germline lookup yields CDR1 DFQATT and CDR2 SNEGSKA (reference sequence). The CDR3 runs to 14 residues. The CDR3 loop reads CSASWLAGYNEQFF. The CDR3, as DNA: TGCAGTGCTAGTTGGCTAGCGGGTTACAATGAGCAGTTCTTC.

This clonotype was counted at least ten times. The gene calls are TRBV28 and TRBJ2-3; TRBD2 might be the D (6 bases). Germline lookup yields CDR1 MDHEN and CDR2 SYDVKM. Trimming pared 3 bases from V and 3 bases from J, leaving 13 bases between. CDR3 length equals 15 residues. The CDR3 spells CASSFGAGRTDTQYF. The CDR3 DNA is TGTGCCAGCAGTTTCGGGGCGGGACGGACAGATACGCAGTATTTT.

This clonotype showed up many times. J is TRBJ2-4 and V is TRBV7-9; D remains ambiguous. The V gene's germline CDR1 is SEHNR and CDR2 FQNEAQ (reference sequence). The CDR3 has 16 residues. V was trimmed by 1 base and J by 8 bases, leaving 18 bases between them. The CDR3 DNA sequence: TGTGCCAGCAGCTTAGTAGATCGGCTTATAGGAGACATTCAGTACTTC. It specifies CASSLVDRLIGDIQYF.

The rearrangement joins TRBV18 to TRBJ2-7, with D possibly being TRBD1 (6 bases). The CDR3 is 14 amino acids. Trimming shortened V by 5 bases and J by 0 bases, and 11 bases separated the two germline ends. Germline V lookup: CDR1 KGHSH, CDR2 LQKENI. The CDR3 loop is CASSMGATSYEQYF. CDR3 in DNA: TGTGCCAGCTCAATGGGGGCGACCTCCTACGAGCAGTACTTC.

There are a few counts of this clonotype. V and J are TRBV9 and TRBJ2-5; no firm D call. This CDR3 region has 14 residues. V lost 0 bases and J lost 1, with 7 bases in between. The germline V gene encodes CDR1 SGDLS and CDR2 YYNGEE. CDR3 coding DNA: TGTGCCAGCAGCGTAGATAGTTCCCAAGAGACCCAGTACTTC. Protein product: CASSVDSSQETQYF.

CDR3 residues: CASSLASGELFF. The CDR3 DNA reads as TGTGCCAGCAGCCTCGCGTCCGGGGAGCTGTTTTTT. V gene TRBV5-6 combines with J gene TRBJ2-2; D remains ambiguous. Germline V gene lookup returns CDR1 SGHDT and CDR2 YYEEEE. This CDR3 contains 12 residues. V lost 4 bases, J lost 6 bases, and 7 bases lay in between.

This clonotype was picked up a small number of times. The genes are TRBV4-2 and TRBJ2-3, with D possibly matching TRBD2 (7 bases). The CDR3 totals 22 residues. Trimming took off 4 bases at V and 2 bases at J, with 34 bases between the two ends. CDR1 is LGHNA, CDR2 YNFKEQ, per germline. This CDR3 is CASSPLPRQDRDYPLHTDTQYF. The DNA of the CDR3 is TGTGCCAGCAGCCCCTTACCCCGACAGGATCGGGACTACCCCCTCCACACAGATACGCAGTATTTT.

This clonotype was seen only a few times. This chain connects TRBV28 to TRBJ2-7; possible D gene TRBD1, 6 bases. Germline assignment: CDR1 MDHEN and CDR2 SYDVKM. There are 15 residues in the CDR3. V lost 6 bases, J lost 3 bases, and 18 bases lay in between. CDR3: CASSSLPGQDYEQYF. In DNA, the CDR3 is TGTGCCAGCAGCTCCCTCCCGGGACAAGACTACGAGCAGTACTTC.

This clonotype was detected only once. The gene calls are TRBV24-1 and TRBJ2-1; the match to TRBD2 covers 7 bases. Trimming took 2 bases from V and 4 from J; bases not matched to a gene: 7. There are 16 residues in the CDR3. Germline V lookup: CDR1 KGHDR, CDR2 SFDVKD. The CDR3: CATSDSLAASYNEQFF. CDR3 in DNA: TGTGCCACCAGTGATTCGCTAGCGGCATCTTACAATGAGCAGTTCTTC.

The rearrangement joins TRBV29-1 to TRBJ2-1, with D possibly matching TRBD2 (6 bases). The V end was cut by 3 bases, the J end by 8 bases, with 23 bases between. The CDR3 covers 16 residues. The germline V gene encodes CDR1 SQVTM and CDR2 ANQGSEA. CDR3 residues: CSVDPPTSSAEDEQFF. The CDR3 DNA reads TGCAGCGTTGATCCCCCAACTAGCTCGGCGGAGGATGAGCAGTTCTTC.